Listed below are T cell receptor beta chains from one sample, sequenced in a study of cytomegalovirus exposure and HLA in healthy donors. Assay used: immunoSEQ multiplex PCR; TCRdb lists only in-frame clones, some missing. The sample includes 160,000 or so clones, 65% to 85% of them seen just once. Sequenced material: PBMCs. These TCRs come from a male donor in good health and CMV-seropositive. The CDR3 runs from the conserved cysteine through the conserved F or W. Each record gives: J gene, D gene, V gene, clone size, CDR3 protein, CDR3 DNA. A D gene is named only where the DNA matches it firmly. Only some rows state a clone size, as once, few, many or a class for expanded clones.

TRBJ1-3,-,TRBV13,-,CASSSGTGWGNTIYF,TGTGCCAGCAGCTCGGGAACCGGATGGGGAAACACCATATATTTT
TRBJ1-2,-,TRBV28,-,CAGSRLDSSRGYTF,TGTGCCGGCAGTCGACTCGACAGCTCCCGTGGCTACACCTTC
TRBJ1-2,TRBD1,TRBV6-5,few,CASSYSQGAGGYTF,TGTGCCAGCAGTTACTCACAGGGGGCGGGGGGCTACACCTTC
TRBJ1-1,TRBD1,TRBV5-1,few,CASSLSGTGKSTEAFF,TGCGCCAGCAGCCTGTCCGGGACAGGGAAGAGCACTGAAGCTTTCTTT
TRBJ2-1,TRBD2,TRBV5-1,-,CASSLGSGRAIWDEQFF,TGCGCCAGCAGCTTGGGAAGCGGGAGGGCCATTTGGGATGAGCAGTTCTTC
TRBJ1-2,-,TRBV5-4,-,CASSVEPGRDWGYTF,TGTGCCAGCAGCGTAGAACCGGGGAGGGATTGGGGCTACACCTTC
TRBJ1-5,TRBD1,TRBV11-2,once,CASSLGTGGNQPQHF,TGTGCCAGCAGCTTAGGGACAGGGGGCAATCAGCCCCAGCATTTT
TRBJ1-1,TRBD1,TRBV5-6,-,CASSLGGGGTEAFF,TGTGCCAGCAGCTTGGGAGGGGGCGGCACTGAAGCTTTCTTT
TRBJ2-7,-,TRBV4-1,few,CASSQGSGFLGEQYF,TGCGCCAGCAGCCAAGGGTCAGGGTTTCTAGGCGAGCAGTACTTC
TRBJ1-1,-,TRBV6-5,-,CASTGPTEAFF,TGTGCCAGCACAGGTCCGACTGAAGCTTTCTTT
TRBJ2-3,-,TRBV2,few,CASRLKLTDTQYF,TGTGCCAGCAGGCTCAAGCTCACAGATACGCAGTATTTT
TRBJ1-3,TRBD1,TRBV7-2,few,CASSFRGQGENTIYF,TGTGCCAGCAGCTTCAGGGGACAGGGGGAAAACACCATATATTTT
TRBJ1-1,TRBD1,TRBV12-5,-,CASGLTDRGRANTEAFF,TGTGCTAGTGGTTTGACGGACAGGGGGCGGGCGAACACTGAAGCTTTCTTT
TRBJ2-7,-,TRBV14,-,CASSPLFYEQYF,TGTGCCAGCAGCCCGCTATTTTACGAGCAGTACTTC
TRBJ2-1,TRBD2,TRBV27,once,CASSSTTSGFNEQFF,TGTGCCAGCAGTTCAACGACTAGCGGATTCAATGAGCAGTTCTTC
TRBJ2-3,TRBD2,TRBV5-1,-,CASSHPKLAEVSTDTQYF,TGCGCCAGCAGCCATCCAAAACTAGCGGAGGTTAGCACAGATACGCAGTATTTT
TRBJ2-1,TRBD2,TRBV11-2,once,CASSFRTGTTTYNEQFF,TGTGCCAGCAGCTTTCGCACCGGGACTACCACCTACAATGAGCAGTTCTTC
TRBJ2-2,-,TRBV2,-,CASSEGVTGELFF,TGTGCCAGCAGTGAAGGCGTCACCGGGGAGCTGTTTTTT
TRBJ2-3,TRBD2,TRBV6-6,-,CASSLGTSGTDTQYF,TGTGCCAGCAGCCTCGGGACTAGCGGTACAGATACGCAGTATTTT
TRBJ1-2,-,TRBV19,-,CASSLTLYGYTF,TGTGCCAGTAGTCTCACGCTATATGGCTACACCTTC
TRBJ1-4,-,TRBV27,-,CASSLYRNEKLFF,TGTGCCAGCAGTTTATACAGGAATGAAAAACTGTTTTTT
TRBJ2-6,-,TRBV7-2,-,CASSFFGRPPGANVLTF,TGTGCCAGCAGCTTCTTTGGCAGGCCCCCTGGGGCCAACGTCCTGACTTTC
TRBJ1-6,TRBD1,TRBV19,-,CDNKGALENSPLHF,TGTGACAATAAGGGGGCGCTGGAGAATTCACCCCTCCACTTT
TRBJ2-7,TRBD2,TRBV9,-,CASSVGPSGSGYEQYF,TGTGCCAGCAGCGTAGGTCCAAGCGGGAGTGGCTACGAGCAGTACTTC
TRBJ1-4,-,TRBV7-9,-,CSSSLAGQTTNEKLFF,TGTTCCAGCAGCTTAGCCGGACAGACAACTAATGAAAAACTGTTTTTT
TRBJ2-7,TRBD2,TRBV14,-,CASSQALAGYEQYF,TGTGCCAGCAGCCAAGCACTAGCGGGCTACGAGCAGTACTTC
TRBJ2-5,TRBD2,TRBV9,-,CASSFGLAGGVTQYF,TGTGCCAGCAGTTTCGGACTAGCGGGAGGGGTGACCCAGTACTTC
TRBJ2-6,-,TRBV29-1,once,CSALGANVLTF,TGCAGCGCTCTCGGTGCCAACGTCCTGACTTTC
TRBJ2-3,-,TRBV29-1,-,CSGAGGQGDTQYF,TGCAGCGGAGCCGGGGGTCAGGGAGATACGCAGTATTTT
TRBJ1-2,-,TRBV7-9,-,CASSRYGPYGYTF,TGTGCCAGCAGCCGTTATGGGCCCTATGGCTACACCTTC
TRBJ1-1,-,TRBV19,-,CASSRRTTLNTEAFF,TGTGCCAGTAGTAGAAGGACAACCCTGAACACTGAAGCTTTCTTT
TRBJ1-5,-,TRBV28,once,CATKSGTIPNQPQHF,TGTGCCACCAAGTCCGGGACAATTCCCAATCAGCCCCAGCATTTT
TRBJ1-1,TRBD1,TRBV27,-,CASSLGQTNTEAFF,TGTGCCAGCAGTTTGGGACAGACGAACACTGAAGCTTTCTTT
TRBJ1-6,TRBD1,TRBV30,-,CALGTAINSPLHF,TGTGCCTTGGGGACAGCCATTAATTCACCCCTCCACTTT
TRBJ1-5,TRBD1,TRBV18,-,CASSLKTGMNQPQHF,TGTGCCAGCTCATTGAAGACAGGGATGAATCAGCCCCAGCATTTT
TRBJ1-4,TRBD1,TRBV27,-,CASSPRDRGRGVWEKLFF,TGTGCCAGCAGTCCCCGGGACAGGGGCCGTGGGGTGTGGGAAAAACTGTTTTTT
TRBJ2-1,-,TRBV11-1,once,CASSLGSAFWDEQFF,TGTGCCAGCAGCTTGGGTAGCGCCTTTTGGGATGAGCAGTTCTTC
TRBJ2-7,TRBD2,TRBV7-8,-,CASSFGLARGTYEQYF,TGTGCCAGCAGCTTTGGACTAGCGCGAGGGACCTACGAGCAGTACTTC
TRBJ2-1,TRBD2,TRBV9,-,CASSVGLAGNNEQFF,TGTGCCAGCAGCGTAGGGCTAGCGGGGAACAATGAGCAGTTCTTC
TRBJ2-1,TRBD1,TRBV7-3,-,CASSPRTGAVEQFF,TGTGCCAGCAGCCCTAGGACAGGGGCAGTTGAGCAGTTCTTC
TRBJ1-4,-,TRBV5-5,-,CASSLDRGSEKLFF,TGTGCCAGCAGCTTGGATAGGGGATCTGAAAAACTGTTTTTT
TRBJ2-7,TRBD1,TRBV5-6,-,CASSPTRDRRYEQYF,TGTGCCAGCAGCCCGACCCGGGACAGGCGCTACGAGCAGTACTTC
TRBJ1-4,-,TRBV7-2,-,CASSLVSGDGEQLFF,TGTGCCAGCAGCTTAGTTTCAGGGGACGGGGAACAACTGTTTTTT
TRBJ1-3,-,TRBV28,-,CASSPPGTGNTIYF,TGTGCCAGCAGTCCGCCAGGGACTGGAAACACCATATATTTT
TRBJ2-5,-,TRBV30,-,CAWTYLAEETQYF,TGTGCCTGGACCTACCTAGCTGAAGAGACCCAGTACTTC
TRBJ2-5,-,TRBV5-1,-,CASSLERETQHF,TGCGCCAGCAGCTTGGAAAGGGAGACCCAGCACTTC
TRBJ1-4,-,TRBV5-1,once,CASSLGQAYEKLFF,TGCGCCAGCAGCTTAGGTCAGGCTTATGAAAAACTGTTTTTT
TRBJ2-1,TRBD2,TRBV6-4,-,CASSKLAGDLNEQFF,TGTGCCAGCAGTAAATTAGCGGGAGACTTGAATGAGCAGTTCTTC
TRBJ2-7,TRBD2,TRBV10-3,-,CATLLAGGDEQYF,TGTGCCACCCTCCTAGCGGGAGGCGACGAGCAGTACTTC
TRBJ1-2,TRBD1,TRBV9,-,CASSASPLGTGDFLYTF,TGTGCCAGCAGCGCGTCACCCCTGGGGACAGGCGACTTCCTCTACACCTTC
TRBJ2-3,TRBD2,TRBV7-9,once,CSSSPPWGSGSRTDTQYF,TGTTCCAGCAGCCCCCCCTGGGGAAGCGGGAGCCGCACAGATACGCAGTATTTT
TRBJ1-1,-,TRBV7-9,-,CASSLGWALNTEAFF,TGTGCCAGCAGCTTAGGGTGGGCCCTGAACACTGAAGCTTTCTTT
TRBJ1-1,TRBD1,TRBV4-1,few,CASSLRTGGNTEAFF,TGCGCCAGCAGCCTTCGGACAGGGGGGAACACTGAAGCTTTCTTT
TRBJ2-7,TRBD1,TRBV5-4,-,CASSLGGQGQNYEQYF,TGTGCCAGCAGCTTGGGGGGACAGGGACAAAACTACGAGCAGTACTTC
TRBJ1-2,TRBD1,TRBV15,-,CATSRAGTGERGYTF,TGTGCCACCAGCAGAGCGGGGACAGGGGAACGTGGCTACACCTTC
TRBJ1-6,TRBD1,TRBV4-1,-,CASSPLTGGGSYNSPLHF,TGCGCCAGCAGCCCCCTGACAGGGGGAGGCTCCTATAATTCACCCCTCCACTTT
TRBJ2-3,TRBD2,TRBV19,-,CASSMGGAGDTQYF,TGTGCCAGTAGTATGGGAGGGGCAGGAGATACGCAGTATTTT